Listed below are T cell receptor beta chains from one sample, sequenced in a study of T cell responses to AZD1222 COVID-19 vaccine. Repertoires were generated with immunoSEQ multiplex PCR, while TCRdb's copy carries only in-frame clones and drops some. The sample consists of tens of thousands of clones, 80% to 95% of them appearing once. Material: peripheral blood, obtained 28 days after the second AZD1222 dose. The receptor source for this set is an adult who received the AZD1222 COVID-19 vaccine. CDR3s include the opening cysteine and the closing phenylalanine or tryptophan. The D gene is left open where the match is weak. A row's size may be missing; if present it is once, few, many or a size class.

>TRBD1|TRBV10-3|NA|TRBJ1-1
TGTGCCATCAGTGGTGCCGGGACAGGGACCAGCGCTGAAGCTTTCTTT
CAISGAGTGTSAEAFF
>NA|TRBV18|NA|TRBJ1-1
TGTGCCAGCACTCAGAAACAGAACACTGAAGCTTTCTTT
CASTQKQNTEAFF
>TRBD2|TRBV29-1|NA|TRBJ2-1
TGCAGCGTGGGCCCAGCTAGCGGGTACAATGAGCAGTTCTTC
CSVGPASGYNEQFF
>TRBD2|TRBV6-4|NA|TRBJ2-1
TGTGCCAGCAGTGACTCGGGGACTAGCGGGTACAATGAGCAGTTCTTC
CASSDSGTSGYNEQFF
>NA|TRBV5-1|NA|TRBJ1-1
TGCGCCAGCAGCTTGGAACAGGCCTTTTCTATGAACACTGAAGCTTTCTTT
CASSLEQAFSMNTEAFF
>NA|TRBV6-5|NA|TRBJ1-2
TGTGCCAGCAGCATCCTTCAGGATAACTATGGCTACACCTTC
CASSILQDNYGYTF
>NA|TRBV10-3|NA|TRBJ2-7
TGTGCCGTCGCCGGACGGGGCATCTCCTACGAGCAGTACTTC
CAVAGRGISYEQYF
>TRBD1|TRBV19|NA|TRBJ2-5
TGTGCCAGTAGTCGGGGGACAGGGTTAGAGACCCAGTACTTC
CASSRGTGLETQYF
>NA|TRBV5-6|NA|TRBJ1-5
TGTGCCAGCAGCTTTGGAATCTTATATAGCAATCAGCCCCAGCATTTT
CASSFGILYSNQPQHF
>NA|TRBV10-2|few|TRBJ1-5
TGCGCCAGCAGTGAGAACAGGTTTGCTCAGCCCCAGCATTTT
CASSENRFAQPQHF
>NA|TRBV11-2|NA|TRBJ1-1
TGTGCCTCCAAGACCTGGGGTCCTTCAGCTTTCTTT
CASKTWGPSAFF
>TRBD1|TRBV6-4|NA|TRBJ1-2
TGTGCCAGCAGTGACTCAGCCGGGGGACAGACTTATGGCTACACCTTC
CASSDSAGGQTYGYTF
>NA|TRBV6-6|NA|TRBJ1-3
TGTGCCAGCACACAGCGAGGTCGCGTCGGAACCATATATTTT
CASTQRGRVGTIYF
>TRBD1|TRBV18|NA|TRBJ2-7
TGTGCCAGCTCAGCCGACAGGGTCTACGAGCAGTACTTC
CASSADRVYEQYF
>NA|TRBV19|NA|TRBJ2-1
TGTGCCAGTAGTATTTTCGGGAGCTATGAGCAGTTCTTC
CASSIFGSYEQFF
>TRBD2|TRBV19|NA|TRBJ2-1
TGTGCCAGTAGTGTACGACTAGCGGGAGGCTCGAGGTATGAGCAGTTCTTC
CASSVRLAGGSRYEQFF
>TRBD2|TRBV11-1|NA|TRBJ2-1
TGTGCCAGCAGCTTAGATTCGGGAGGGTACAATGAGCAGTTCTTC
CASSLDSGGYNEQFF
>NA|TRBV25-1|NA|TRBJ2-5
TGTGCCAGCCGGGGGAAGGAGACCCAGTACTTC
CASRGKETQYF
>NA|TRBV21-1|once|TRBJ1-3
TGTGCCAGCAGCAAAACGGCACTGGGCTCTGGAAACACCATATATTTT
CASSKTALGSGNTIYF
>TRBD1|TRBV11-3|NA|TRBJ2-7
TGTGCCAGCAGCCCCCGGGACAGGGGGAAGAACGAGCAGTACTTC
CASSPRDRGKNEQYF
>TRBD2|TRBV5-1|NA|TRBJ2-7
TGCGCCAGCAGCTTGGGACTAGCGGGAGGGTTATCCAACGAGCAGTACTTC
CASSLGLAGGLSNEQYF
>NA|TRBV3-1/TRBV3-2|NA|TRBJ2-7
TGTGCCAGCGCCCGGGGACTTCACTACGAGCAGTACTTC
CASARGLHYEQYF
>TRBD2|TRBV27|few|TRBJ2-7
TGTGCCAGCAAGTGGGGGACTAGCGGTTCCTACGAGCAGTACTTC
CASKWGTSGSYEQYF
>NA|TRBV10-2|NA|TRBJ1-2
TGCGCCAGCGGACAGTCGATTAACTATGGCTACACCTTC
CASGQSINYGYTF
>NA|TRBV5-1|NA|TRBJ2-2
TGCGCCAGCAGCTTCGAGGCCTACACCGGGGAGCTGTTTTTT
CASSFEAYTGELFF
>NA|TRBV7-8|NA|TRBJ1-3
TGTGCCAGCAGCTTCCTTCGGGGGGGGCTGGGAAACACCATATATTTT
CASSFLRGGLGNTIYF
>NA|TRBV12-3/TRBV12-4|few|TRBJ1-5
TGTGCCAGCAGTTTAAGTGTGAATCAGCCCCAGCATTTT
CASSLSVNQPQHF
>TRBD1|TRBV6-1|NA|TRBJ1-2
TGTGCCAGCAGTGACGATCGGGACAGAACTAACTATGGCTACACCTTC
CASSDDRDRTNYGYTF
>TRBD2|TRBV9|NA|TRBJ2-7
TGTGCCAGCAGCGTTCGGACTAGCGGACTTTACGAGCAGTACTTC
CASSVRTSGLYEQYF
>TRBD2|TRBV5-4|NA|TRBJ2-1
TGTGCCAGCAGCTTGCAAGGGACTAGCGTAGGTGGGGTCTTC
CASSLQGTSVGGVF
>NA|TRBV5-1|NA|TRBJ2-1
TGCGCCAGCAGCTTGGTGTCGGGGGCCGGATACAATGAGCAGTTCTTC
CASSLVSGAGYNEQFF
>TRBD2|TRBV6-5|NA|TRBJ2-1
TGTGCCAGCAGCGGGGGGGCAACCTACAATGAGCAGTTCTTC
CASSGGATYNEQFF
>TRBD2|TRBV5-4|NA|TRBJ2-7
TGTGCCAGCAGCCCGGGACTAGCGGGAGCCCACGAGCAGTACTTC
CASSPGLAGAHEQYF
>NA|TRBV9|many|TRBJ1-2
TGTGCCAGCAGCGTAGGGCCCGGCTTGGACTATGGCTACACCTTC
CASSVGPGLDYGYTF
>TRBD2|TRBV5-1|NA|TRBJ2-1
TGCGCCAGCAGCTTGGTGGCGGGAGAGGACGGTGAGCAGTTCTTC
CASSLVAGEDGEQFF
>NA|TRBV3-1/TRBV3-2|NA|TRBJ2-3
TGTGCCAGCAGCCAAGAGACCAGTTTCCCCCTGGGCACAGATACGCAGTATTTT
CASSQETSFPLGTDTQYF
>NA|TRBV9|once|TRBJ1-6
TGTGCCAGCAGCGTCGAGGGTTTGAATTCACCCCTCCACTTT
CASSVEGLNSPLHF
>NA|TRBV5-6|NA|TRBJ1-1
TGTGCCAGCAGCCGCCCCGGGGGCAGGGAGATGAACACTGAAGCTTTCTTT
CASSRPGGREMNTEAFF
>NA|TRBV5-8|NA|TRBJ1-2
TGTGCCAGCAGCTTGGGCGTAGGCCGCAACTATGGCTACACCTTC
CASSLGVGRNYGYTF
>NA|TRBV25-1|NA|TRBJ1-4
TGTGCCAGCAGTGAGTTGAATAAAGACAGGCGTCGGTACGAAAAACTGTTTTTT
CASSELNKDRRRYEKLFF
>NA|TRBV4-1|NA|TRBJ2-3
TGCGCCAGCAGCCAAGAGTCGGACACAGATACGCAGTATTTT
CASSQESDTDTQYF
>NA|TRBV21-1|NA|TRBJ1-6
TGTGCCAGCAGTTGGGACAGACTAAGCTCCTATAATTCACCCCTCCACTTT
CASSWDRLSSYNSPLHF
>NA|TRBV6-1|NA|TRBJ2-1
TGTGCCAGCAGTGAGACTAGCTCCTACAATGAGCAGTTCTTC
CASSETSSYNEQFF
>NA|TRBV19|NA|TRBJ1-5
TGTGCCAGTAATAGCCCCAATCAGCCCCAGCATTTT
CASNSPNQPQHF
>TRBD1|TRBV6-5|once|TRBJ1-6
TGTGCCAGCAGCCTAAAGGACAGGGGAGATTCACCCCTCCACTTT
CASSLKDRGDSPLHF
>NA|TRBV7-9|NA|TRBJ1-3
TGTGCCAGCAGCTCAGGGGAGTTTGGAAACACCATATATTTT
CASSSGEFGNTIYF
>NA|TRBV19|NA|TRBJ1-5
TGTGCCAGTAATAACCAGGGAGGAGGGGCCCGAAATCAGCCCCAGCATTTT
CASNNQGGGARNQPQHF
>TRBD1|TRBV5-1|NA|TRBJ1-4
TGCGCCAGCAGCGCGTCGACAGGGTCCGGGGCGGGGGTGCGTGAAAAACTGTTTTTT
CASSASTGSGAGVREKLFF
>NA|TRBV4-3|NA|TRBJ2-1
TGCGCCAGCAGCCAAGAAGTCTACAATGAGCAGTTCTTC
CASSQEVYNEQFF
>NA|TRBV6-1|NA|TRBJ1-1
TGTGCCAGCAGTGAAGTAGGCGTCAGGAACACTGAAGCTTTCTTT
CASSEVGVRNTEAFF
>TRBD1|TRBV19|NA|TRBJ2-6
TGTGCCAGTGCCAGGGGGTCTGGGGCCAACGTCCTGACTTTC
CASARGSGANVLTF
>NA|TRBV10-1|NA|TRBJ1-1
TGCGCCAGCAGTTTCTCAAGGAACACTGAAGCTTTCTTT
CASSFSRNTEAFF
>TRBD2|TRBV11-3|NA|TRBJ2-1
TGTGCCAGCAGGGCTAGCGGGAGTAATGAGCAGTTCTTC
CASRASGSNEQFF
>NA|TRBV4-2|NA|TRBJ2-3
TGTGCCAGCAGCCAAGCGCATGTTCCCACAGATACGCAGTATTTT
CASSQAHVPTDTQYF
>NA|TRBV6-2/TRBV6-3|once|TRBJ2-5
TGTGCCAGCAGTTACTTAGAGTCCGAGACCCAGTACTTC
CASSYLESETQYF